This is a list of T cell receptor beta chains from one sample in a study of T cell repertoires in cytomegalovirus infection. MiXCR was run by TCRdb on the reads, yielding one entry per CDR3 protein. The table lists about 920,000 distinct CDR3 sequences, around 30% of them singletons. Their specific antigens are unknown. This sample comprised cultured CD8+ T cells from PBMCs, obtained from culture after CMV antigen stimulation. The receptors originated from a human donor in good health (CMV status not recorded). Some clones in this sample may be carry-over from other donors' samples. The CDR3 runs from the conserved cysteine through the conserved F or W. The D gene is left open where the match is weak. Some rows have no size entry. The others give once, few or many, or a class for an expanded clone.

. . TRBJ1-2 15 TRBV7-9 CASSLGDDLFYGYTF
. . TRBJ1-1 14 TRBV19 CASSITNMNTEAFF
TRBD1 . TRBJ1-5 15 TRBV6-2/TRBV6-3 CASSTGQGINQPQHF
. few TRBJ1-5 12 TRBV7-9 CASSSQGKPQHF
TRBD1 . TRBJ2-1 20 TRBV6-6 CASSYPGTGRGGASYNEQFF
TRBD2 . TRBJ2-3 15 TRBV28 CASTPRGGYTDTQYF
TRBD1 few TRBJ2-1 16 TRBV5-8 CASSLAGTGPGDEQFF
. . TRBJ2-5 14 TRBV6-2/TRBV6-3 CASISRGTKETQYF
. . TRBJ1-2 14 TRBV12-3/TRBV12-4 CASRTAGANYGYTF
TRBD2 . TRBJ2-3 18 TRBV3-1 CASSQDLLAGTYTDTQYF
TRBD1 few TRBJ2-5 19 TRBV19 CASSLSRTGVFVLQETQYF
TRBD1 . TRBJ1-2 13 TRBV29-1 CSGLGTGALGYTF
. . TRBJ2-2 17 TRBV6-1 CASSEPRDTGYDGELFF
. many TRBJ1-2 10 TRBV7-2 CASAGYGYTF
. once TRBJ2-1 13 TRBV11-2 CASSPKPEIEQFF
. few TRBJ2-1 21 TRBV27 CASSLSSGLRPLGSSYNEQFF
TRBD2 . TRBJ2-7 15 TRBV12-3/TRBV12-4 CASSPGGTHSYEQYF
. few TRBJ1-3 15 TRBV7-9 CASSTQGVAGNTIYF
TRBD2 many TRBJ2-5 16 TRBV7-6 CASSFETAGLQETQYF
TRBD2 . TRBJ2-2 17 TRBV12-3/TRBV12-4 CASSIKAGGANTGELFF
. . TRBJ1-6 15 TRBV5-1 CASNSALRAASPLHF
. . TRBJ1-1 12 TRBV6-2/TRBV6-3 CASLDGGTEAFF
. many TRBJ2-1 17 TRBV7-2 CASSLAHITGSHNEQFF
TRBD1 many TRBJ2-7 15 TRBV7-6 CASSLTRDRLYEQYF